A single sample is the source of the 32 T cell receptor beta chains below, sequenced in a study of early T cells in non-severe SARS-CoV-2 infection. One entry per CDR3 protein results from TCRdb running MiXCR on the 5' RACE reads. The sample carries tens of thousands of distinct CDR3 sequences, about 12% recorded once. Sequencing was performed on whole blood. The receptors stem from an adult who was a healthcare worker with PCR-confirmed SARS-CoV-2 infection or an uninfected control (not recorded which).

This clonotype was found a few times. The genes are TRBV5-1 and TRBJ2-2; TRBD1 matches 9 bases. The ends lost 3 bases at V and 7 bases at J; junction bases unmatched: 7. This CDR3 region has 15 residues. Germline assignment: CDR1 SGHRS and CDR2 YFSETQ. As DNA, the CDR3 is TGCGCCAGCAGCTCTACCGGGACAGGGATCGGGGAGCTGTTTTTT. It is translated as CASSSTGTGIGELFF.

The chain has TRBV9 and TRBJ2-5, with TRBD2 matching over 10 bases. CDR1 SGDLS and CDR2 YYNGEE come from the germline V gene. This CDR3 is built from 14 residues. The V gene end was trimmed by 3 bases and the J gene end by 5 bases; junction bases not matched to a gene: 4. The CDR3 spells CASSAEGLAETQYF. The DNA for the CDR3 is TGTGCCAGCAGCGCCGAGGGACTAGCGGAGACCCAGTACTTC.

This clonotype was recorded at least ten times. This chain joins TRBV11-2 and TRBJ2-3, with 9 bases that match TRBD2. The CDR3 totals 20 residues. Germline V lookup: CDR1 SGHAT, CDR2 FQNNGV. Trimming at V came to 2 bases and at J to 2 bases, leaving 17 bases not matched to a gene. CDR3 coding DNA: TGTGCCAGCAGCTTATCATATTCTAATAGCGGGAGCCTTACCACAGATACGCAGTATTTT. Protein product: CASSLSYSNSGSLTTDTQYF.

This clonotype was picked up a small number of times. The chain carries TRBV29-1 and TRBJ1-4; D remains ambiguous. Germline V lookup: CDR1 SQVTM, CDR2 ANQGSEA. V was cut by 1 base and J by 8 bases, with 8 bases left in between. The CDR3 loop spans 12 amino acids. The CDR3 is CSVEGADEKLFF. CDR3 sequence (DNA): TGCAGCGTTGAAGGGGCAGACGAAAAACTGTTTTTT.

This clonotype appeared many times. V usage is TRBV19 and J usage is TRBJ2-1; D tentatively reads TRBD1 or TRBD2 (5 bases each). V lost 4 bases and J 4 bases, leaving 14 bases between the germline ends. The germline CDR1 and CDR2 sequences are LNHDA and SQIVND (reference sequence). The length of the CDR3 is 15 residues. The CDR3 DNA is TGTGCCAGTAGTACCGACAGCGGAGGATACAATGAGCAGTTCTTC. This codes for CASSTDSGGYNEQFF. The full variable domain, with the rest looked up from reference TRBV19 and TRBJ2-1, is DGGITQSPKYLFRKEGQNVTLSCEQNLNHDAMYWYRQDPGQGLRLIYYSQIVNDFQKGDIAEGYSVSREKKESFPLTVTSAQKNPTAFYLCASSTDSGGYNEQFFGPGTRLTVL.

In this sample, this clonotype turned up many times. The gene calls are TRBV11-2 and TRBJ1-1; D remains unclear. Germline CDR1 SGHAT, CDR2 FQNNGV. Trimming pared 1 base from V and 3 bases from J, leaving 6 bases between. This CDR3 has 13 amino acids. CDR3 DNA sequence: TGTGCCAGCAGCTTAGCCCCAGACACTGAAGCTTTCTTT. This codes for CASSLAPDTEAFF. Combining the CDR3 with reference TRBV11-2 and TRBJ1-1 gives the whole variable domain EAGVAQSPRYKIIEKRQSVAFWCNPISGHATLYWYQQILGQGPKLLIQFQNNGVVDDSQLPKDRFSAERLKGVDSTLKIQPAKLEDSAVYLCASSLAPDTEAFFGQGTRLTVV.

This clonotype appeared many times. The J gene is TRBJ2-7, the V gene TRBV6-2 or TRBV6-3; TRBD2 agrees at 7 bases. Germline V gene data show CDR1 as MNHEY and CDR2 as SVGEGT. J gave up 1 base and V 6 bases, and 12 bases lay outside the gene matches. This CDR3 is 16 amino acids long. The CDR3 loop is CASRPLGGSTSYEQYF. The CDR3 nucleotides read TGTGCCAGCAGACCCTTAGGCGGGAGTACATCCTACGAGCAGTACTTC.

This clonotype has just a few counts. This chain uses TRBV12-3 or TRBV12-4 with TRBJ2-2; 12 nucleotides line up with TRBD1. The V and J ends lost 6 bases and 6 bases, in that order; junction bases with no gene match: 5. This CDR3 is built from 15 residues. The CDR3 region is CASRGTGGAPGELFF. CDR3 coding DNA: TGTGCCAGCAGGGGGACAGGGGGCGCACCCGGGGAGCTGTTTTTT.

V and J are TRBV12-5 and TRBJ2-3; 10 bases match TRBD2. The germline V gene encodes CDR1 LGHNT and CDR2 FRNRAP. The V and J ends lost 3 bases and 0 bases, in that order; junction bases with no gene match: 12. The length of the CDR3 is 19 residues. This CDR3 is CASGFTIGSTSGSTDTQYF. In DNA form, the CDR3 reads TGTGCTAGTGGTTTCACAATCGGATCGACTAGCGGGAGCACAGATACGCAGTATTTT.

The chain joins TRBV5-5 to TRBJ1-5, with TRBD1 identical over 9 bases. Trimming at V came to 3 bases and at J to 1 base, leaving 2 bases not matched to a gene. The CDR3 has 15 residues. Germline V gives CDR1 SGHKS, CDR2 YYEKEE (reference sequence). The CDR3, as DNA: TGTGCCAGCAGCTCGGACAGGGGAAGCAATCAGCCCCAGCATTTT. This gives the protein CASSSDRGSNQPQHF.

The J gene is TRBJ2-7, the V gene TRBV6-2 or TRBV6-3, with 8 bases matching TRBD2. Losses at the gene ends were 7 bases for V and 6 bases for J; bases not matched to a gene: 8. CDR1 and CDR2 from the germline V gene are MNHEY and SVGEGT. The CDR3 is made up of 13 amino acids. The CDR3 here is CASIPGLAGEQYF. For the CDR3, the DNA is TGTGCCAGCATTCCTGGACTAGCAGGCGAGCAGTACTTC.

This clonotype showed up many times. The gene calls are TRBV4-3 and TRBJ2-7; 10 bases are a match to TRBD1. V trimming: 4 bases; J trimming: 4 bases; junction bases outside the gene matches: 4. This CDR3 region has 14 residues. Germline CDR1 and CDR2: LGHNA and YSLEER. This CDR3 reads CASSRRTGGYEQYF. CDR3 DNA sequence: TGCGCCAGCAGCCGCCGGACAGGGGGGTACGAGCAGTACTTC.

The genes are TRBV20-1 and TRBJ2-5; TRBD1 aligns across 7 bases. The CDR3 is made up of 15 amino acids. Germline V lookup: CDR1 DFQATT, CDR2 SNEGSKA (reference sequence). The V and J ends lost 1 base and 3 bases, in that order; junction bases with no gene match: 8. The CDR3 loop is CSARGAYGTEETQYF. The CDR3 DNA follows: TGCAGTGCTAGAGGCGCTTACGGGACAGAAGAGACCCAGTACTTC.

The table lists this clonotype with a few counts. The rearrangement joins TRBV7-2 to TRBJ2-3, with D hard to call. The germline V gene has CDR1 SGHTA and CDR2 FQGNSA. V was trimmed by 1 base and J by 2 bases, leaving 4 bases between them. The CDR3 has 13 residues. Here the CDR3 reads CASSLGPTDTQYF. The CDR3, as DNA: TGTGCCAGCAGCTTAGGACCCACAGATACGCAGTATTTT.

This clonotype was recorded a few times. The rearrangement uses TRBV12-3 or TRBV12-4 and TRBJ1-3; D unclear. This CDR3 is built from 13 residues. V lost 6 bases and J 2 bases, leaving 8 bases between the germline ends. DNA for the CDR3: TGTGCCAGCAGGAGGGCCCCTGGAAACACCATATATTTT. Translating gives CASRRAPGNTIYF.

This clonotype was counted many times. The rearrangement joins TRBV11-2 to TRBJ2-1; D is unresolved. CDR1 is SGHAT, CDR2 FQNNGV, per germline. Deletions cut 3 bases from V and 10 bases from J, with 10 bases between. This CDR3 spans 12 amino acids. CDR3 sequence: CASSFLRREQFF. The CDR3 bases are TGTGCCAGCAGCTTCCTACGTCGGGAGCAGTTCTTC.

The chain links TRBV2 to TRBJ2-7, with D uncertain. Germline CDR1 and CDR2: SNHLY and FYNNEI. Trimming shortened V by 3 bases and J by 3 bases, and 12 bases separated the two germline ends. The CDR3 spans 14 residues. This chain's CDR3 is CASSEVGLNYEQYF. The CDR3 region has the DNA TGTGCCAGCAGTGAGGTCGGTTTAAACTACGAGCAGTACTTC.

This clonotype was observed a handful of times. This chain connects TRBV20-1 to TRBJ2-3; perhaps D is TRBD1 or TRBD2 (6 bases each). The V end was cut by 6 bases, the J end by 1 base, with 17 bases between. Germline CDR1 is DFQATT and CDR2 is SNEGSKA (reference sequence). There are 15 residues in the CDR3. CDR3 nucleotide sequence: TGCAGTGCCCCCGGGGGCGGGACTGGCACAGATACGCAGTATTTT. Encoded protein: CSAPGGGTGTDTQYF.

The chain links TRBV19 to TRBJ2-5; D remains ambiguous. This CDR3 has 14 amino acids. Germline V lookup: CDR1 LNHDA, CDR2 SQIVND (reference sequence). V was cut by 6 bases and J by 0 bases, with 11 bases left in between. The CDR3 region has the DNA TGTGCCAGTAGCCTTAGCTCGTACCAAGAGACCCAGTACTTC. The encoded protein is CASSLSSYQETQYF.

This clonotype was counted between two and nine times. This chain connects TRBV6-1 to TRBJ1-5; TRBD1 might be the D (6 bases). This CDR3 contains 16 residues. Trimming stripped 4 bases from V and 3 bases from J, with 16 bases between. Germline V CDR1 and CDR2: MNHNS, SASEGT. CDR3 sequence: CASSVTGIWANQPQHF. DNA for the CDR3: TGTGCCAGCAGTGTAACAGGGATCTGGGCCAATCAGCCCCAGCATTTT.

This clonotype was seen ten or more times. A much larger clone differs from this one at a single base, so this may be a read error. The CDR3 region is CASKSGWEFERLFF. The CDR3 DNA follows: TGTGCCAGCAAGTCCGGGTGGGAATTTGAAAGACTGTTTTTT. The gene calls are TRBV2 and TRBJ1-4; D gene unclear. CDR1 is SNHLY and CDR2 is FYNNEI in the germline V gene. The CDR3 loop spans 14 amino acids.

V usage is TRBV7-2 and J usage is TRBJ1-2; D gene uncertain. The CDR3 contains 11 residues. Germline-derived CDR1 and CDR2 are SGHTA and FQGNSA. Trimming cost V 1 base and J 5 bases, with 2 bases left between them. The CDR3 coding sequence is TGTGCCAGCAGCTTAGTGTATGGCTACACCTTC. Translated: CASSLVYGYTF.

The sample holds a few counts of this clonotype. The V gene is TRBV5-4, the J gene TRBJ2-3, with 9 bases identical to TRBD1. CDR3 length equals 15 residues. V gave up 0 bases and J gave up 1 base; unmatched junction bases: 0. CDR1 and CDR2 from the germline V gene are SGHNT and YYREEE (reference sequence). The CDR3 DNA reads TGTGCCAGCAGCTTGGGGACAGGGGGCACAGATACGCAGTATTTT. Protein sequence: CASSLGTGGTDTQYF.

This clonotype occurred many times. The chain carries TRBV12-3 or TRBV12-4 and TRBJ1-2, with TRBD1 matching 8 bases. V lost 7 bases to trimming and J lost 3 bases; unmatched junction nucleotides: 7. The CDR3 spans 14 residues. The CDR3, as DNA: TGTGCCAGCAACGGACAGGGAGTGGACTATGGCTACACCTTC. Encoded protein: CASNGQGVDYGYTF.

Only a few counts were recorded for this clonotype. The rearrangement links TRBV7-9 to TRBJ2-7; 7 nucleotides match TRBD1. V shed 5 bases, J shed 3 bases, and the junction held 4 bases outside the gene matches. This CDR3 has 13 residues. Germline loops: CDR1 SEHNR, CDR2 FQNEAQ (reference sequence). The CDR3 loop reads CASSPDRDYEQYF. The CDR3 coding sequence is TGTGCCAGCAGCCCCGACAGGGACTACGAGCAGTACTTC.

CDR3 protein: CASSSTGHSYEQYF. In DNA, the CDR3 is TGTGCCAGCAGTTCGACAGGGCACTCCTACGAGCAGTACTTC. The genes are TRBV12-3 or TRBV12-4 and TRBJ2-7; 7 bases match TRBD1. CDR3 length equals 14 residues. V lost 4 bases, J lost 0 bases, and 3 bases stayed unmatched.

The rearrangement joins TRBV21-1 to TRBJ2-7; no check of the table's D call, TRBD1, against the DNA was made. TRBV21-1 is flagged as a pseudogene. CDR3 size: 16 residues. CDR3 region: CASSAEIRQTTDEQYF. CDR3 bases: TGTGCCAGCAGCGCCGAAATCCGACAGACTACAGACGAGCAGTACTTC.

The rearrangement links TRBV4-1 to TRBJ1-4; no firm D call. The CDR3 is 15 amino acids. V lost 0 bases, J lost 4 bases, and 9 bases lay in between. Germline-derived CDR1 and CDR2 are MGHRA and YSYEKL. The CDR3 nucleotides read TGCGCCAGCAGCCAAGAAGCCACAGATAATGAAAAACTGTTTTTT. Translated, it gives CASSQEATDNEKLFF.

This clonotype was detected ten times or more. The chain joins TRBV20-1 to TRBJ2-5; the match to TRBD2 covers 10 bases. The germline V gene encodes CDR1 DFQATT and CDR2 SNEGSKA (reference sequence). V lost 8 bases and J lost 3; bases outside the gene matches: 0. The CDR3 runs 11 residues. The CDR3 DNA is TGCAGTCTAGCGGGAGAAGAGACCCAGTACTTC. This gives the protein CSLAGEETQYF.

The sample holds many counts of this clonotype. This chain links TRBV10-3 with TRBJ1-1; D is perhaps TRBD1 (6 bases). Germline values: CDR1 ENHRY, CDR2 SYGVKD. The V end was cut by 7 bases, the J end by 4 bases, with 16 bases between. CDR3 length equals 14 residues. The CDR3 nucleotides are TGTGCCATCACCCCAGGGGCCGGAAGCACTGAAGCTTTCTTT. Encoded protein: CAITPGAGSTEAFF.

In this sample, this clonotype turned up a few times. This rearrangement joins TRBV4-2 to TRBJ2-3; no reliable D call. The CDR3 extends over 14 amino acids. Per germline, CDR1 LGHNA and CDR2 YNFKEQ. Trimming cost V 1 base and J 1 base, with 6 bases left between them. The CDR3 loop reads CASSQGFGTDTQYF. CDR3 nucleotides: TGTGCCAGCAGCCAAGGATTCGGCACAGATACGCAGTATTTT.

This clonotype has a count of ten or more. The V call is TRBV12-3 or TRBV12-4, the J call TRBJ1-1; tentative D call: TRBD1 (5 bases). The ends were cut back, 6 bases at V and 4 bases at J, with 15 bases in the middle. The CDR3 contains 14 residues. CDR3 residues: CASRQRGVGTEAFF. The DNA of the CDR3 is TGTGCCAGCAGACAACGAGGGGTTGGCACTGAAGCTTTCTTT.